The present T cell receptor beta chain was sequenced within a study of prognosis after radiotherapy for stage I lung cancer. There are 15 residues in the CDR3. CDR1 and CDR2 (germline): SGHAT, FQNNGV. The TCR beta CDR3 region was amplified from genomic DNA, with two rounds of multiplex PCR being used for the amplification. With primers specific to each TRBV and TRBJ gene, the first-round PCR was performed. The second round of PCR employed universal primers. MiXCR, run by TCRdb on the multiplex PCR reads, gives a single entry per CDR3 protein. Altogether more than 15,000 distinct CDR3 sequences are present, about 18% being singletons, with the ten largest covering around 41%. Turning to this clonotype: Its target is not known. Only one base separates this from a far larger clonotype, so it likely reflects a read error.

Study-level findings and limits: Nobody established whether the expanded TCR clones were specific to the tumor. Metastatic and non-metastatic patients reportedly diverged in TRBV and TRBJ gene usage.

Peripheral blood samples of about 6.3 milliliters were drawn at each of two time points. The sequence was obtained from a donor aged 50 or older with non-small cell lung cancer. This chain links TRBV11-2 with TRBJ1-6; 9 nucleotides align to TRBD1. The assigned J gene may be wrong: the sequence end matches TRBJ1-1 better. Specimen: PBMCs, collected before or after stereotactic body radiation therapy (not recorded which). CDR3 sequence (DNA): TGTGCCAGCAGCTCCCGGACAGGGGCAACCACTGGAGCTTTCTTT. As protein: CASSSRTGATTGAFF.